This T cell receptor beta chain was sequenced for a study of cytomegalovirus exposure and HLA in healthy donors. V dropped 4 bases and J dropped 4; count of bases not matched to a gene: 9. Germline lookup yields CDR1 SGHRS and CDR2 YFSETQ. This CDR3 spans 17 amino acids. Turning to this clone: The antigen is not known.

The study ran its PCR with 60 Vbeta and 13 Jbeta primers. Clones were sequenced by immunoSEQ multiplex PCR, and TCRdb holds only the in-frame ones, with some missing. This table holds about 130,000 clones. Overall study results and limits: Presence/absence analyses took donor sequencing depth as roughly uniform. Reported findings show TCR beta sequences accurately forecast HLA-A and HLA-B alleles in most subjects. Cytomegalovirus-associated TCR beta chains were listed, numbering approximately 150.

V usage is TRBV5-1 and J usage is TRBJ2-7; 15 bases match TRBD2. This TCR came from a woman aged 60-75 years in good health and CMV-seronegative. Source material: PBMCs. The CDR3, as DNA: TGCGCCAGCAGCCGGACTAGCGGGGGGGCGGAGGAGTACGAGCAGTACTTC. Translation gives CASSRTSGGAEEYEQYF.